This TCR beta chain was recovered during a study of blood T cell repertoires in COVID-19. The overall study: Acute and convalescent COVID-19 samples came from the United States, Italy and Spain. The cDNA or gDNA used as material had been derived from T cells, B-cell-depleted T cells, or PBMCs.

As originally analysed: Cell counts per sample came from amplifying reference gene primers. Only in-frame clones appear in the TCRdb table, and some are missing; sequencing was by immunoSEQ multiplex PCR. For V, J and clone size, that table is used; D and trimming come from the DNA. The repertoire holds about 190,000 clones, with about four fifths as singletons. Followed longitudinally, the Seattle patients had been enrolled during active infection. V dropped 0 bases and J dropped 5; count of bases not matched to a gene: 6. The V gene's germline CDR1 is LGHNA and CDR2 YNFKEQ. The CDR3 totals 15 residues.

J is TRBJ2-5 and V is TRBV4-2; 7 bases line up with TRBD2. The clonotype originates from a woman in her sixties or seventies with COVID-19, enrolled during active disease. The source material was peripheral blood. Written as DNA, the CDR3 is TGTGCCAGCAGCCAAGAGGCCCGGGAGGAGGAGACCCAGTACTTC. Its translation: CASSQEAREEETQYF.